The 11 T cell receptor beta chains below come from one sample, sequenced in a study of regulatory T cells in long-lasting Graves disease. Sample time point: newly diagnosed GD, antithyroid drugs for less than 3 months. PBMC RNA served as the TCR library source. Sequencing libraries for TCR beta were prepared with iRepertoire HTBI primers and Arm-PCR of CDR3 regions. TCRdb passed the multiplex PCR reads through MiXCR, listing each CDR3 protein once. Altogether 450,000 to 700,000 distinct CDR3 sequences are present, roughly 14% being singletons, with the ten largest covering roughly 10%. The sample was also linked to a second study, of T cells in Graves' hyperthyroidism and ophthalmopathy.

This specimen consisted of peripheral blood mononuclear cells (PBMCs), obtained at new diagnosis, from a patient treated with antithyroid drugs. These TCRs come from a man between 25 and 39 years old with Graves disease.

To note about this clonotype: A much larger clonotype is one base distant, so this may be a read error. No conserved phenylalanine or tryptophan ends this CDR3, so it is likely a read error. This chain joins TRBV18 and TRBJ1-5; possibly TRBD1 for D (6 bases). The CDR3 is 18 amino acids. Trimming shortened V by 3 bases and J by 0 bases, and 18 bases separated the two germline ends. Germline V gene sequence: CDR1 KGHSH, CDR2 LQKENI. The CDR3 nucleotides read TGTGCCAGCTCACCTGCAAGACCGGGACAATATAGCAATCAGCCCCAGCATCTT. It codes for CASSPARPGQYSNQPQHL.

The chain combines TRBV20-1 with TRBJ2-3; D gene unclear. The CDR3 covers 13 residues. V dropped 6 bases and J dropped 6 bases, with 16 bases sitting between them. The germline V gene encodes CDR1 DFQATT and CDR2 SNEGSKA (reference sequence). The CDR3 reads CSAVPPPADTQYF. Written as DNA, the CDR3 is TGCAGTGCCGTTCCACCTCCCGCGGATACGCAGTATTTT.

This clonotype was detected ten times or more. J is TRBJ2-3 and V is TRBV12-3 or TRBV12-4; 8 nucleotides match TRBD1. Germline trimming cut 7 bases from V and 9 bases from J; bases unmatched to any gene: 9. The length of the CDR3 is 13 residues. CDR3 amino acids: CASILQGARTQYF. The CDR3 bases are TGTGCCAGCATCCTTCAGGGGGCGAGGACGCAGTATTTT.

The sample holds many counts of this clonotype. The V call is TRBV5-1, the J call TRBJ2-1, with a weak D call TRBD2 (6 bases). CDR1 is SGHRS and CDR2 is YFSETQ in the germline V gene. The CDR3 is made up of 13 amino acids. With 1 base removed from V and 9 bases from J, the gap between germline ends came to 11 bases. The CDR3 sequence: CASSLFRGIEQFF. CDR3 nucleotides: TGCGCCAGCAGCTTGTTTCGGGGGATTGAGCAGTTCTTC.

The gene calls are TRBV19 and TRBJ1-2, with D perhaps matching TRBD1 (5 bases). CDR3 length: 14 residues. V lost 3 bases and J 8 bases, leaving 16 bases between the germline ends. Germline CDR1 LNHDA, CDR2 SQIVND (reference sequence). CDR3 in amino acids: CASSMGGRLEGYTF. The DNA of the CDR3 is TGTGCCAGTAGTATGGGGGGGAGGTTGGAGGGCTACACCTTC.

As to this clonotype: This may come from a read error, since a much larger clone is one base off. The J gene is TRBJ2-2, the V gene TRBV7-2, with 9 bases aligning to TRBD1. From germline, CDR1 is SGHTA and CDR2 FQGNSA. The CDR3 sequence is 17 residues long. J lost 3 bases, V lost 5 bases, and 10 bases had no gene match. The CDR3 region has the DNA TGTGCCAGCAGCCGGGGACAGGGTCGCCAGGACACCGGGGAGCTGTTTTTT. Its protein product is CASSRGQGRQDTGELFF.

In its sample, this clonotype was seen many times. The V gene is TRBV7-9, the J gene TRBJ2-7; TRBD2 aligns across 10 bases. V dropped 2 bases and J dropped 6; count of bases not matched to a gene: 4. The CDR3 is 14 amino acids. Germline lookup yields CDR1 SEHNR and CDR2 FQNEAQ (reference sequence). The CDR3 region has the DNA TGTGCCAGCAGCTTACTAGCGGGAGAAGCCGAGCAGTACTTC. This encodes CASSLLAGEAEQYF.

This clonotype was observed a handful of times. V usage is TRBV9 and J usage is TRBJ2-3; D might be TRBD2 (5 bases). Looked up from germline, CDR1 is SGDLS and CDR2 is YYNGEE. V lost 0 bases and J lost 10, with 15 bases in between. This CDR3 is built from 14 residues. CDR3 nucleotides: TGTGCCAGCAGCGTAGGGGGAACTAGTATCGCGCAGTATTTT. Encoded protein: CASSVGGTSIAQYF.

The V call is TRBV20-1, the J call TRBJ1-3, with D unresolved. V lost 6 bases, J lost 4 bases, and 16 bases lay in between. Germline-derived CDR1 and CDR2 are DFQATT and SNEGSKA (reference sequence). This CDR3 spans 14 amino acids. CDR3: CSAPLVREGNTIYF. In DNA, the CDR3 is TGCAGTGCCCCCTTAGTGAGAGAAGGAAACACCATATATTTT.

The table lists this clonotype with many counts. The chain links TRBV6-2 or TRBV6-3 to TRBJ2-5; a possible D gene is TRBD2 (6 bases). Germline values: CDR1 MNHEY, CDR2 SVGEGT. This CDR3 region has 15 residues. Trimming removed 4 bases at V and 4 bases at J, with 16 bases between. CDR3 region: CASSSDTSPRETQYF. CDR3 nucleotides: TGTGCCAGCAGTTCTGATACTAGCCCGAGAGAGACCCAGTACTTC.

The chain recombines TRBV2 with TRBJ2-2, with D possibly being TRBD1 or TRBD2 (5 bases each). CDR1 SNHLY and CDR2 FYNNEI come from the germline V gene. The CDR3 runs to 15 residues. V was pared by 7 bases and J by 2 bases, with 14 bases between. CDR3 DNA sequence: TGTGCCAGCACCGGGGCTAGCCTTAACACCGGGGAGCTGTTTTTT. Amino acid sequence: CASTGASLNTGELFF.